This passage covers 5 T cell receptor beta chains from one sample sequenced in a study of early T cells in non-severe SARS-CoV-2 infection. TCRdb ran MiXCR on the 5' RACE reads and lists one entry per CDR3 protein. This table has about 49,000 distinct CDR3 sequences, under 7.5% appearing once. Sequencing was performed on whole blood, taken at baseline. These receptors all come from an adult who was a healthcare worker with PCR-confirmed SARS-CoV-2 infection or an uninfected control (not recorded which).

This clonotype has more than one count but fewer than ten. The rearrangement links TRBV4-3 to TRBJ1-1, with D uncertain. Trimming stripped 1 base from V and 2 bases from J, with 8 bases between. Germline assignment: CDR1 LGHNA and CDR2 YSLEER. CDR3 length: 14 residues. CDR3 amino acids: CASSQVRVNTEAFF. CDR3 sequence (DNA): TGCGCCAGCAGCCAAGTGAGGGTTAACACTGAAGCTTTCTTT.

The chain links TRBV7-9 to TRBJ2-1; tentatively, D is TRBD2 (5 bases). The germline gives CDR1 SEHNR, CDR2 FQNEAQ (reference sequence). The V and J ends lost 5 bases and 12 bases respectively, with 17 bases between them. The CDR3 consists of 13 residues. In nucleotides, the CDR3 is TGTGCCAGCAGCACTCTGACCGGTGGAGGGCAGTTCTTC. Translated: CASSTLTGGGQFF.

Ten or more counts support this clonotype. The chain links TRBV5-1 to TRBJ1-5, with D hard to call. Germline V gene data show CDR1 as SGHRS and CDR2 as YFSETQ. V was cut by 4 bases and J by 2 bases, with 10 bases left in between. There are 14 residues in the CDR3. The CDR3 DNA is TGCGCCAGCAGCCCCGACGGGGGCAATCAGCCCCAGCATTTT. Translating gives CASSPDGGNQPQHF.

V is TRBV6-2 or TRBV6-3 and J is TRBJ1-2; weak D call: TRBD1 (5 bases). Germline lookup yields CDR1 MNHEY and CDR2 SVGEGT. The CDR3 has 14 amino acids. V was trimmed by 6 bases and J by 0 bases, leaving 11 bases between them. Here the CDR3 reads CASSTYRSNYGYTF. The CDR3 coding sequence is TGTGCCAGCAGCACCTACAGGTCTAACTATGGCTACACCTTC.

This clonotype was seen a few times. The CDR3, as DNA: TGTGCCAGCAGCTTAGGACGGCGAAACACCATATATTTT. Translating it yields CASSLGRRNTIYF. The chain combines TRBV7-2 with TRBJ1-3, with D unresolved. Germline lookup yields CDR1 SGHTA and CDR2 FQGNSA. V was clipped by 1 base and J by 5 bases, with 6 bases between them. The CDR3 loop spans 13 amino acids.